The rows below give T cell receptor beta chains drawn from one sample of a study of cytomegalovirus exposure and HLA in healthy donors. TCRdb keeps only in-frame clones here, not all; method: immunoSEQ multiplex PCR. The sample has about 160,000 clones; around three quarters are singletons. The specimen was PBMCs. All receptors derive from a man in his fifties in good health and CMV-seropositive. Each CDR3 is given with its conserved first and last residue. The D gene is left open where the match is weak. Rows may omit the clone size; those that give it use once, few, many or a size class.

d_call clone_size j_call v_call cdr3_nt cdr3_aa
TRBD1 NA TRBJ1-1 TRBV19 TGTGCCAGTAGTGCGCACCGGGACAGGCTTAACACTGAAGCTTTCTTT CASSAHRDRLNTEAFF
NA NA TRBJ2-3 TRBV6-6 TGTGCCAGCAGTCGGGGGAGTGGTGCGGATACGCAGTATTTT CASSRGSGADTQYF
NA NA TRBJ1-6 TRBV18 TGTGCCAGCTCACCAGTAAGGGGCCGGTCACCCCTCCACTTT CASSPVRGRSPLHF
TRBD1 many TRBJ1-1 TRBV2 TGTGCCAGCAGCACCGGGACAGTGATAGTTGAAGCTTTCTTT CASSTGTVIVEAFF
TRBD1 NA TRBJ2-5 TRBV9 TGTGCCAGCAGCGCCTCCGGGACAGGGATATGGGAGACCCAGTACTTC CASSASGTGIWETQYF
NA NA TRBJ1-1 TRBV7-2 TGTGCCAGCAGCTTTCTCGGGGGCGGGGGCACTGAAGCTTTCTTT CASSFLGGGGTEAFF
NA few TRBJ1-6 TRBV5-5 TGTGCCAGCAGCAGTCGAACAGGGAATGTTGATTCACCCCTCCACTTT CASSSRTGNVDSPLHF
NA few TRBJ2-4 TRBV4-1 TGCGCCAGCAGCCAGAACGACAGGAGCAAAGAAAACATTCAGTACTTC CASSQNDRSKENIQYF
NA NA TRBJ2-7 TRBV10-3 TGTGCCATCAGCGCGATCTCCTACGAGCAGTACTTC CAISAISYEQYF
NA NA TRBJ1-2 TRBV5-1 TGCGCCAGCACGGGGGGCGACGACTATGGCTACACCTTC CASTGGDDYGYTF
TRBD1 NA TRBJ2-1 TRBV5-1 TGCGCCAGCAGCTGGGGGGATGGACAGGGAACCAATGAGCAGTTCTTC CASSWGDGQGTNEQFF
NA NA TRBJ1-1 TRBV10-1 TGCGCCAGCAGTGCCGTAGGGGCGACTGAAGCTTTCTTT CASSAVGATEAFF
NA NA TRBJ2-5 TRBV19 TGTGCCAGTAGTAGGTGGACAGATCAAGAGACCCAGTACTTC CASSRWTDQETQYF
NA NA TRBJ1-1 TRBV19 TGTGCCAGTAGTATAGATGGATGGGCCAGAGCTTTCTTT CASSIDGWARAFF
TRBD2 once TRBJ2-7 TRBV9 TGTGCCAGCAGCGTTCAGGCGGGGGGCGTACCCTACGAGCAGTACTTC CASSVQAGGVPYEQYF
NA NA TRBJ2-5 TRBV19 TGTGCCAGTAGCTTGGGGGGGGCCTACCCACAAGAGACCCAGTACTTC CASSLGGAYPQETQYF
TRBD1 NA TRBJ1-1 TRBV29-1 TGCAGCGATTGGACAGGCGTCACTGAAGCTTTCTTT CSDWTGVTEAFF
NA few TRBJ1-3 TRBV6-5 TGTGCCAGCAGTTACCAGGGCGGATACTCTGGAAACACCATATATTTT CASSYQGGYSGNTIYF
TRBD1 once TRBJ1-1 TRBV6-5 TGTGCCAGCAGTTACAAGCCGACAGGGACTGTCACTGAAGCCTTCTTT CASSYKPTGTVTEAFF
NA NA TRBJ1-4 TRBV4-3 TGCGCCAGCAGCGCAAGGGGGAGCGGTGAAAAACTGTTTTTT CASSARGSGEKLFF
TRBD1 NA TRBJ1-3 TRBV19 TGTGCCAGTAGTCTTCCGGGACAGGGTGCATCTGGAAACACCATATATTTT CASSLPGQGASGNTIYF
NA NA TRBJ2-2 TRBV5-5 TGTGCCAGCAGCCATTTCAAGCCCGGGGAGCTGTTTTTT CASSHFKPGELFF
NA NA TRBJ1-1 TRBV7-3 TGTGCCAGCAGCTTATGGGGCCGCACTGAAGCTTTCTTT CASSLWGRTEAFF